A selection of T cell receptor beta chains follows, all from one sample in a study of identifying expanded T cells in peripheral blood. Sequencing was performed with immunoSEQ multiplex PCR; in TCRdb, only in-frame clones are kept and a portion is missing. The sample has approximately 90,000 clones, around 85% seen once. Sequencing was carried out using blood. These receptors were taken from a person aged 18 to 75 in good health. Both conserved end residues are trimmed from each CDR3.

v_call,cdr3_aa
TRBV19,ASADRTQETQY
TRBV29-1,SVQTVQGTEAF
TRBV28,ATKLQRQGGRLPVGYT
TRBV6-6,ASKRDGVSGEKLF
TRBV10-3,AISESTGFQPQH
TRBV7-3,ASSLNRVTEAF
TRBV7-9,ATGTGGNTIY
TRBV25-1,ASSWTVNTEAF
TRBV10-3,AIRNIGDEQF
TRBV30,AWSDRGREETQY
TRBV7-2,ASSLERRSYGYT
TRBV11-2,ASSPSGLRNYEQY
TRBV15,AVGAGILANYGYT
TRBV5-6,ASSNGLYGYT
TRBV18,ASSLRQGAMNTEAF
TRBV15,ATSSHWGVTEAF
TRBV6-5,ASSPRQGAAYGYT
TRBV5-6,ASSLGSDTQY
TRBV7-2,ASSFTRESGELF
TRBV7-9,ASSPPAGQTTGRHGYT
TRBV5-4,ASSRPGRTYGYT
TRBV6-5,ASSTGWANTEAF
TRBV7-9,ASSLGVAGSYQETQY
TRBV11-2,ASSPTTPLAAF
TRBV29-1,SVATLAGSTDTQY
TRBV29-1,SVLGMEGYT
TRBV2,ASSDLGTNTEAF
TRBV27,ASSLGPLFQPQH
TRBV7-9,ASSLGPLSHF
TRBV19,ASSINTDRAGANVLT
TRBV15,ATSSQDEGGKLF
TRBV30,AWSPAGTDVYGYT
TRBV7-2,ASSLVWGFSNQPQH
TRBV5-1,ASSKSTTSRANYGYT
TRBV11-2,ASRLNSGGGETQY
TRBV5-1,ASSRGLANTGELF
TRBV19,ASVFIAGSYNEQF
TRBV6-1,ASSSAGGRYGYT
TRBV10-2,ASSDRDTGELF
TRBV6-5,ASSPRRGSPLH
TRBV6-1,ASSVGGLGSYEQY